This entry is about one T cell receptor beta chain. Antigen unknown. This CDR3 has 16 amino acids. With V trimmed by 2 bases and J by 3 bases, 7 bases remained unmatched. CDR1 MNHEY and CDR2 SVGAGI come from the germline V gene. This specimen comes from a study of T-cell reconstitution after alpha-beta-depleted transplantation in children. Study-level findings and limits: Approximately two months post-transplant, alpha-beta T cells reportedly originated from several hundred expanded graft clones. There were some patients whose high TCRbeta diversity at day 60 came from surviving recipient T cells and thymic progenitors. A year post-transplant, T-cell counts and diversity derived mostly from newly produced T cells.

Unique molecular identifiers were used in preparing the TCRbeta library. Using its own MiXCR run on the PCR reads, TCRdb lists one record per CDR3 protein. Altogether 350,000 to 500,000 distinct CDR3 sequences are present, around 46% being singletons, with the ten largest covering under 35%. Sequences were derived from PBMCs, sampled before TCRalphabeta/CD19-depleted stem cell transplant. This receptor was taken from a girl aged 2 to 9 with aplastic anemia, due to receive a stem cell transplant. The rearrangement joins TRBV6-5 to TRBJ2-7, with 10 nucleotides matching TRBD2. CDR3: CASSYDGLAEHYEQYF. The CDR3 DNA sequence: TGTGCCAGCAGTTACGATGGACTAGCGGAGCACTACGAGCAGTACTTC.